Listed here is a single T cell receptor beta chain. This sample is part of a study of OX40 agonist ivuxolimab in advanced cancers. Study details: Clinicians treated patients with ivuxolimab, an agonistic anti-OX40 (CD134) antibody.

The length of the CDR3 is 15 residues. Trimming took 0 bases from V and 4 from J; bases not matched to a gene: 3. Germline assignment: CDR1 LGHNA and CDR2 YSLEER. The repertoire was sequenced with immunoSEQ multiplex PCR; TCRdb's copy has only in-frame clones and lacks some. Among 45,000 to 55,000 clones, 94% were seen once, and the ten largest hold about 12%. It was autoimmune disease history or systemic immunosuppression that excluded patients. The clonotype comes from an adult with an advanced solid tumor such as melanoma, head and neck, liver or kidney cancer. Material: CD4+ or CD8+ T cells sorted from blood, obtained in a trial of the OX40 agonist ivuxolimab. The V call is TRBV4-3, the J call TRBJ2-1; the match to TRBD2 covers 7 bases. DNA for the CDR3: TGCGCCAGCAGCCAAGACGGCGGGAGATACAATGAGCAGTTCTTC. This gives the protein CASSQDGGRYNEQFF.